This note documents a single TCR beta chain sequence. No antigen is known for it. Uncontrolled infections, other autoimmune diseases, pregnancy or lactation led to exclusion of patients. Used for diagnoses were clinical symptoms, serum thyroxine and TRAb, thyroid ultrasound and orbital computed tomography. This specimen belongs to a study of T cells in Graves' hyperthyroidism and ophthalmopathy. Notes on the study in general: Ophthalmopathy cases were set apart from stable hyperthyroidism by a 13 V-J model.

The source material, RNA transcripts, was used to amplify TCR beta CDR3 regions. In the first-round RT-PCR of the TCR CDR3, the HTBI primer set was used. Each CDR3 protein gets one entry after TCRdb re-called the multiplex PCR reads with MiXCR. The sample lists 600,000 to 700,000 distinct CDR3 sequences, over 40% occurring once. The CDR3 length is 15 residues. The ends lost 10 bases at V and 5 bases at J; junction bases unmatched: 15. Germline V gene lookup returns CDR1 ENHRY and CDR2 SYGVKD. Sequencing was performed on peripheral blood or thyroid tissue (not recorded which). The sequence came from an adult man with Graves' disease, either hyperthyroidism or ophthalmopathy (not recorded which). The chain recombines TRBV10-3 with TRBJ2-7, with TRBD1 matching 9 bases. The CDR3 DNA reads as TGTGCCAGCAGCACCGGACAGGGGACTTTTAACGAGCAGTACTTC. Encoded protein: CASSTGQGTFNEQYF.